This TCR beta chain is from a study of T cell responses to AZD1222 COVID-19 vaccine. Worth noting for this clone: Its target is unknown.

Profiled with immunoSEQ multiplex PCR; TCRdb holds only in-frame clones, not every one. The sample lists some 100,000 clones; approximately 90% were seen once. Looked up from germline, CDR1 is SQVTM and CDR2 is ANQGSEA. Trimming took 6 bases from V and 6 from J, leaving 17 bases between them. This CDR3 comprises 13 residues. Findings and limits, study-wide: All repertoire sampling was performed exclusively after the peak T cell response. Reports say nearly half of spike-specific TCRs go after unmutated variant regions. Most donors were white British and more were female, and clonal diversity was possibly underestimated.

The rearrangement joins TRBV29-1 to TRBJ1-1, with a weak D call TRBD1 (6 bases). This sample comprised peripheral blood, obtained on day 0 of AZD1222 vaccination. The TCR originated in an adult in good health. CDR3 in amino acids: CSVAPTGQAEAFF. The CDR3 DNA follows: TGCAGCGTCGCGCCGACAGGTCAGGCTGAAGCTTTCTTT.